This T cell receptor beta chain is drawn from a study of T cell changes during pregnancy in multiple sclerosis. Here immunoSEQ multiplex PCR was the method, and the copy in TCRdb shows in-frame clones only, minus some. The repertoire includes about 48,000 clones, about 90% of them detected once, and 1% to 1.5% sits in the top ten. This TCR came from a female donor with multiple sclerosis, enrolled in a pregnancy study. Here the sequenced sample was CD4+ T cells from peripheral blood mononuclear cells, taken in the second trimester of pregnancy.

The CDR3: CASSLVWSGTANYGYTF. The CDR3 DNA sequence: TGTGCCAGCAGTTTAGTGTGGTCGGGGACAGCCAACTATGGCTACACCTTC. The chain links TRBV28 to TRBJ1-2; 7 bases line up with TRBD1. The CDR3 extends over 17 amino acids. Looked up from germline, CDR1 is MDHEN and CDR2 is SYDVKM. The V and J ends lost 2 bases and 2 bases, in that order; junction bases with no gene match: 11.